This T cell receptor beta chain was obtained from a study of shared clonotypes between healthy human individuals. After removal of 1 base from V and 3 bases from J, the junction contained 6 bases not matched to a gene. Germline CDR1 and CDR2: SEHNR and FQNEAQ (reference sequence). This CDR3 has 16 amino acids. For this clone: Other DNA sequences within the sample encode an identical CDR3.

Sequenced by immunoSEQ multiplex PCR; TCRdb stores in-frame clones only, minus some. This table has fewer than 3 million clones, roughly 90% appearing once. The clonotype originates from a man between 18 and 35 years old in good health. Some clones in this sample may be carry-over from other donors' samples. The sample comprised naive CD4+ T cells from PBMCs. Subset here: CD45RA+ positively selected. The chain recombines TRBV7-9 with TRBJ1-5; 7 bases match TRBD1. The CDR3 DNA sequence: TGTGCCAGCAGCTTAGGAGTAGGGGGCGACAATCAGCCCCAGCATTTT. It codes for CASSLGVGGDNQPQHF.